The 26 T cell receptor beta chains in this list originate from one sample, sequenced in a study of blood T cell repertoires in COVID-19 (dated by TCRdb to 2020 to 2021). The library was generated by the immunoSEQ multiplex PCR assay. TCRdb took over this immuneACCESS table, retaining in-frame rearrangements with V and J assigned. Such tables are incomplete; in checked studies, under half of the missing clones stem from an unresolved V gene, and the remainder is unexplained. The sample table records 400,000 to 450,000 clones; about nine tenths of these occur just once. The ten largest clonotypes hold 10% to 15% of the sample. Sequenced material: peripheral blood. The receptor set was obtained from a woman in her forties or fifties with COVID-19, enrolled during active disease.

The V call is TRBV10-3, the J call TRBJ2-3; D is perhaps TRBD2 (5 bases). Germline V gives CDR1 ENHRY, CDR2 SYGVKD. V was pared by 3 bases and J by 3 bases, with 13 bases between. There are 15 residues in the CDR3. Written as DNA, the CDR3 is TGTGCCATCAGTGAAGGTAGCGCGGTGACAGATACGCAGTATTTT. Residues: CAISEGSAVTDTQYF.

The CDR3 DNA is TGTGCCAGCAGAATTAGTCACAGTAGCACAGATACGCAGTATTTT. Its translation: CASRISHSSTDTQYF. The rearrangement links TRBV2 to TRBJ2-3; no firm D call. The CDR3 spans 15 residues. Germline V CDR1 and CDR2: SNHLY, FYNNEI. V was shortened by 6 bases and J by 0 bases, with 13 bases between the two germline ends.

Here the CDR3 DNA reads TGTGCCAGCAGTACAGGGGTGGATGGCTACACCTTC. Its protein is CASSTGVDGYTF. The chain links TRBV6-5 to TRBJ1-2, with 7 bases lining up with TRBD1. This CDR3 contains 12 residues. The V and J ends lost 5 bases and 6 bases, in that order; junction bases with no gene match: 3. Per the germline V gene, CDR1 is MNHEY and CDR2 is SVGAGI.

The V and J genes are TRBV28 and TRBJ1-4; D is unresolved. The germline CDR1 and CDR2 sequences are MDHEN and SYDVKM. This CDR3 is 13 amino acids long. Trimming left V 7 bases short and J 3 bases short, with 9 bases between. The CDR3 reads CASTGGANEKLFF. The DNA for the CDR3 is TGTGCCAGCACGGGAGGTGCTAATGAAAAACTGTTTTTT. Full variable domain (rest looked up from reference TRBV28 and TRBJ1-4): DVKVTQSSRYLVKRTGEKVFLECVQDMDHENMFWYRQDPGLGLRLIYFSYDVKMKEKGDIPEGYSVSREKKERFSLILESASTNQTSMYLCASTGGANEKLFFGSGTQLSVL.

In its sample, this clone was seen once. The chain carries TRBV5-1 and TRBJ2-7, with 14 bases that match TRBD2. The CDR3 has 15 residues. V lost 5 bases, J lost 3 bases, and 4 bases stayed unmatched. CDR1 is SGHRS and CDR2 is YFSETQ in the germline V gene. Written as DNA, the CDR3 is TGCGCCAGCAGACGCGGGACTAGCGGGGGCTACGAGCAGTACTTC. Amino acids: CASRRGTSGGYEQYF. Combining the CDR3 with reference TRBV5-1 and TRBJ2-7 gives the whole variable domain KAGVTQTPRYLIKTRGQQVTLSCSPISGHRSVSWYQQTPGQGLQFLFEYFSETQRNKGNFPGRFSGRQFSNSRSEMNVSTLELGDSALYLCASRRGTSGGYEQYFGPGTRLTVT.

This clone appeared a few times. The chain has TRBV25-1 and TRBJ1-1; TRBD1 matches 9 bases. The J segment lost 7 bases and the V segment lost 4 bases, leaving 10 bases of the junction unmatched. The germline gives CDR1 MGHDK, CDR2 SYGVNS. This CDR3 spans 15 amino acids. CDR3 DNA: TGTGCCAGCAGTGGGATCCGGGACAGGGAGAGTGAAGCTTTCTTT. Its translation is CASSGIRDRESEAFF. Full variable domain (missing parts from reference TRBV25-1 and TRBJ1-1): EADIYQTPRYLVIGTGKKITLECSQTMGHDKMYWYQQDPGMELHLIHYSYGVNSTEKGDLSSESTVSRIRTEHFPLTLESARPSHTSQYLCASSGIRDRESEAFFGQGTRLTVV.

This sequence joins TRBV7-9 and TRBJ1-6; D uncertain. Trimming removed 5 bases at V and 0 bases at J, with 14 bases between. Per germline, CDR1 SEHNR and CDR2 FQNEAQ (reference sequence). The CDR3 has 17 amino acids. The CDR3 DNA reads TGTGCCAGCAGCACTGAGACTGAGAGCTCCTATAATTCACCCCTCCACTTT. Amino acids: CASSTETESSYNSPLHF.

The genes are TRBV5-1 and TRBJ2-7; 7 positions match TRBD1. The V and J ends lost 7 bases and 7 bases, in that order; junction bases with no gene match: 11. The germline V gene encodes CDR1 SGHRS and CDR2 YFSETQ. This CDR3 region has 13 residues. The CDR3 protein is CASPRGRLWEQYF. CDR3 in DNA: TGCGCCAGCCCTAGGGGGCGCTTATGGGAGCAGTACTTC.

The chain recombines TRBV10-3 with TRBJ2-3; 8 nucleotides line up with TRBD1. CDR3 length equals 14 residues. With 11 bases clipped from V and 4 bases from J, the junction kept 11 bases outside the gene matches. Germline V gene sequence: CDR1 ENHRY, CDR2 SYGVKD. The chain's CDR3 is CAARQGAAADTQYF. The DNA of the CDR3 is TGTGCCGCCCGCCAGGGGGCAGCGGCAGATACGCAGTATTTT.

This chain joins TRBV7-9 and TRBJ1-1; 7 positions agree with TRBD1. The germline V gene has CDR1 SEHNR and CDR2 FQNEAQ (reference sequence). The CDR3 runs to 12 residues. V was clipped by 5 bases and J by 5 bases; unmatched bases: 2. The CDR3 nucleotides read TGTGCCAGCAGCGGGACAGTAACTGAAGCTTTCTTT. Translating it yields CASSGTVTEAFF.

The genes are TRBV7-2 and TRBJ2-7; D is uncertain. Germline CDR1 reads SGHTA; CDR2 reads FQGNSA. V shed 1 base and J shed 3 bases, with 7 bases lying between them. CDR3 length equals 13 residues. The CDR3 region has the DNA TGTGCCAGCAGCTTAGTTCCGTACTACGAGCAGTACTTC. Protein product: CASSLVPYYEQYF.

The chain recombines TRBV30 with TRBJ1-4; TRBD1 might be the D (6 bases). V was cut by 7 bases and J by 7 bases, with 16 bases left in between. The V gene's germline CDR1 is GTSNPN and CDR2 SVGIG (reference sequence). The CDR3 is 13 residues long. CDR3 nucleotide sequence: TGTGCCTCGTCCCAACAGGGATCTGAAAAACTGTTTTTT. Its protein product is CASSQQGSEKLFF.

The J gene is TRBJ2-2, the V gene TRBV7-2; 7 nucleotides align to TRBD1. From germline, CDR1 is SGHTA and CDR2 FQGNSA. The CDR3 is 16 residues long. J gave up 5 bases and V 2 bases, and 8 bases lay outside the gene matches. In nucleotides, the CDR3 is TGTGCCAGCAGCTTAACCGGGACAGTAACGACCGGGGAGCTGTTTTTT. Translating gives CASSLTGTVTTGELFF.

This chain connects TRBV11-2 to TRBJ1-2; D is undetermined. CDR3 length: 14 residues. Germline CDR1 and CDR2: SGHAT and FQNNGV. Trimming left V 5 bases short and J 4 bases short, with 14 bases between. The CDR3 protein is CASSPLRRSYGYTF. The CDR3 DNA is TGTGCCAGCAGCCCACTGAGGAGGAGCTATGGCTACACCTTC.

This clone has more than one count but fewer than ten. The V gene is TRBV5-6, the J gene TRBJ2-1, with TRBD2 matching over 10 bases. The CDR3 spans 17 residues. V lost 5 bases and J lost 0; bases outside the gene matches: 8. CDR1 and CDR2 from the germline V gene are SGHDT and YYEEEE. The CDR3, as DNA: TGTGCCAGCAGGAAGGGACTAGCGCCGAGCTCCTACAATGAGCAGTTCTTC. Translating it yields CASRKGLAPSSYNEQFF. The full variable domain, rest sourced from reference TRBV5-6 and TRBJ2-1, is DAGVTQSPTHLIKTRGQQVTLRCSPKSGHDTVSWYQQALGQGPQFIFQYYEEEERQRGNFPDRFSGHQFPNYSSELNVNALLLGDSALYLCASRKGLAPSSYNEQFFGPGTRLTVL.

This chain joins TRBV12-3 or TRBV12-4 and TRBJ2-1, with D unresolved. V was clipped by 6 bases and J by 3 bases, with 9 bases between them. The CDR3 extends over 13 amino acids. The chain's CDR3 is CASSFQVYNEQFF. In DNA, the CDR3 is TGTGCCAGCAGCTTTCAGGTCTACAATGAGCAGTTCTTC.

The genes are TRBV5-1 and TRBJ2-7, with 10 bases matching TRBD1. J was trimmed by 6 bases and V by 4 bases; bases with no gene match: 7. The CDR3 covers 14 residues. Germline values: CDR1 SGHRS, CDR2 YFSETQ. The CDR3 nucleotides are TGCGCCAGCAGCGCCCTGGACAGGGGGTCCGAGCAGTACTTC. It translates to CASSALDRGSEQYF.

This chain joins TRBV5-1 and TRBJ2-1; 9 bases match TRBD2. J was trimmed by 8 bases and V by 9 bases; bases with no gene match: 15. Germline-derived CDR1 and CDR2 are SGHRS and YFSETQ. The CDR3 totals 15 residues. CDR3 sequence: CATRTLAGSQYEQFF. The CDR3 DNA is TGCGCCACTAGAACCCTAGCGGGGAGCCAATATGAGCAGTTCTTC. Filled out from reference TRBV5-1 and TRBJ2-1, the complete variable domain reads KAGVTQTPRYLIKTRGQQVTLSCSPISGHRSVSWYQQTPGQGLQFLFEYFSETQRNKGNFPGRFSGRQFSNSRSEMNVSTLELGDSALYLCATRTLAGSQYEQFFGPGTRLTVL.

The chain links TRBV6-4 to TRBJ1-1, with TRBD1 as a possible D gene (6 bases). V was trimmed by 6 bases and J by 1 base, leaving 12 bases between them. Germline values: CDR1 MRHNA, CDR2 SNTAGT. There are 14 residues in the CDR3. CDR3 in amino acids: CASRKKQGNTEAFF. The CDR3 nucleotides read TGTGCCAGCAGGAAAAAACAGGGGAACACTGAAGCTTTCTTT.

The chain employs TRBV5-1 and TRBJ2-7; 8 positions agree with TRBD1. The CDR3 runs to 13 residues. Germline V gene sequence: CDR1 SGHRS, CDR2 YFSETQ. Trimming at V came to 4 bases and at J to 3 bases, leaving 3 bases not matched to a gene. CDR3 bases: TGCGCCAGCAGCCCGGGACAGGACTACGAGCAGTACTTC. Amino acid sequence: CASSPGQDYEQYF. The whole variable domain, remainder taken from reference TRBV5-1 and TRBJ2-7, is KAGVTQTPRYLIKTRGQQVTLSCSPISGHRSVSWYQQTPGQGLQFLFEYFSETQRNKGNFPGRFSGRQFSNSRSEMNVSTLELGDSALYLCASSPGQDYEQYFGPGTRLTVT.

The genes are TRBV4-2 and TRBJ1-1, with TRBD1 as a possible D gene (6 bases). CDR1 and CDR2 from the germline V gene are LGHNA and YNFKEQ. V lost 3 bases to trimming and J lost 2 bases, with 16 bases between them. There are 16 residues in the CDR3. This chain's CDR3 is CASSQGDNPLNTEAFF. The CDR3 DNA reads TGTGCCAGCAGCCAGGGGGACAACCCCTTAAACACTGAAGCTTTCTTT.

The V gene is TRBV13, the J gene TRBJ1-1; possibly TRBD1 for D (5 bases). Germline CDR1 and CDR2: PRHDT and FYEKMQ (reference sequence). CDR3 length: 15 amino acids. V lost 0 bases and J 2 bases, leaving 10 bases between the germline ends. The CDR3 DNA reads TGTGCCAGCAGCTTAGGGCCCCAGGGTAACACTGAAGCTTTCTTT. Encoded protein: CASSLGPQGNTEAFF.

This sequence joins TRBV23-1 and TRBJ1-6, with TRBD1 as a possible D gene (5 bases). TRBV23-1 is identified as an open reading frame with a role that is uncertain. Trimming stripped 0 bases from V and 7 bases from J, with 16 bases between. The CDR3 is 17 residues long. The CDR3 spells CASSQSRLLQANSPLHF. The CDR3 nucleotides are TGCGCCAGCAGTCAATCCCGTCTGCTACAGGCAAATTCACCCCTCCACTTT.

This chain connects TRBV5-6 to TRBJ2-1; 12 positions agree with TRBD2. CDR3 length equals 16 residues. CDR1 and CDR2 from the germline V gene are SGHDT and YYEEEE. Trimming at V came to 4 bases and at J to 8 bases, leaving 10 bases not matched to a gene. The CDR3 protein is CASSRPSGGAKDEQFF. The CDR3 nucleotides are TGTGCCAGCAGCCGACCTAGCGGGGGGGCCAAGGATGAGCAGTTCTTC.

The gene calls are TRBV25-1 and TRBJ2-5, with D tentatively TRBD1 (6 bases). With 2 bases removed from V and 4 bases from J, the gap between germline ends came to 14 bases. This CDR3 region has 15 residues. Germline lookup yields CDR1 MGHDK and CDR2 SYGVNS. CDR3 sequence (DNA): TGTGCCAGCAGTGAAAAATGGACAGAGGGAGAGACCCAGTACTTC. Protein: CASSEKWTEGETQYF.

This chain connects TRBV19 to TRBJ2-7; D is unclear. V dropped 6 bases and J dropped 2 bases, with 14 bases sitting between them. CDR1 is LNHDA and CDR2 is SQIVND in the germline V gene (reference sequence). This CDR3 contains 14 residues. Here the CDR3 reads CASSHPVGAYEQYF. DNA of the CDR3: TGTGCCAGTAGCCACCCCGTTGGAGCCTACGAGCAGTACTTC.